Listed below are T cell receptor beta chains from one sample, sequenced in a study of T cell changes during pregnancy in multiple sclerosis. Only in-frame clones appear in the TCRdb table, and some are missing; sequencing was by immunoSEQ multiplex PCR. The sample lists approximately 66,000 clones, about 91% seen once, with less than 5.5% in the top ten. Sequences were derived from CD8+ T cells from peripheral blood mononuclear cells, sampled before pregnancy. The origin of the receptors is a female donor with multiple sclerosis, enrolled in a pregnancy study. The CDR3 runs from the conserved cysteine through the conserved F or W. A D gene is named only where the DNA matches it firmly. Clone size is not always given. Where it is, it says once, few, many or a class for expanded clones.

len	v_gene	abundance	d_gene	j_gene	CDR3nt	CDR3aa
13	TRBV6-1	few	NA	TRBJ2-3	TGTGCCAGCAGTGAGGCCATAACAGATACGCAGTATTTT	CASSEAITDTQYF
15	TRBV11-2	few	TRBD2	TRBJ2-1	TGTGCCAGCAGCGCCCTAGCGGGATCTTACAATGAGCAGTTCTTC	CASSALAGSYNEQFF
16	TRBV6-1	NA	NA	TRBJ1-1	TGTGCCAGCAGTGAAGCCCTTCGGGTCAGGGACACTGAAGCTTTCTTT	CASSEALRVRDTEAFF
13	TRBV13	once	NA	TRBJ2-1	TGTGCCAGCAGCCCCCTACAGGGATCTGAGCAGTTCTTC	CASSPLQGSEQFF
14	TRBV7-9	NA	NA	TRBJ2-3	TGTGCCAGCAGCACAGGGTTTAGCACAGATACGCAGTATTTT	CASSTGFSTDTQYF
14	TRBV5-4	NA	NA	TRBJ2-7	TGTGCCAGCAGCGCCGGGACACGGCCCTACGAGCAGTACTTC	CASSAGTRPYEQYF
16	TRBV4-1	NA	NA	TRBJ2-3	TGCGCCAGCAGCCAAGGAGGCGGGAAAACCACAGATACGCAGTATTTT	CASSQGGGKTTDTQYF
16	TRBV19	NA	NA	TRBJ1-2	TGTGCCAGTACCATGGGGAGTGTGGGAAAGGTCGCGGGCTACACCTTC	CASTMGSVGKVAGYTF
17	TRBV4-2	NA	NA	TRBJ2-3	TGTGCCAGCAGCCAAGACCAACGGTGGACTAGCACAGATACGCAGTATTTT	CASSQDQRWTSTDTQYF
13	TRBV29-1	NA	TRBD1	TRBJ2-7	TGCAGCGTTGAAGATTGGACAGGGGAAGAGCAGTACTTC	CSVEDWTGEEQYF
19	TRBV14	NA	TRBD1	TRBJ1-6	TGTGCCAGCAGCCAAGTGGCTGGTTCGCGGGACAGGCGTAATTCACCCCTCCACTTT	CASSQVAGSRDRRNSPLHF
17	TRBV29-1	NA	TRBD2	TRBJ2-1	TGCAGCGTTGAAGGGACTAGCGGGGGGGATGGGTACAATGAGCAGTTCTTC	CSVEGTSGGDGYNEQFF
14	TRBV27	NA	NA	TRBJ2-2	TGTGCCAGCAGTTTAGCGGGTCGGACCGGGGAGCTGTTTTTT	CASSLAGRTGELFF
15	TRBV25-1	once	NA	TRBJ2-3	TGTGCCAGCAGTGAATTGGGAGCTAGCACAGATACGCAGTATTTT	CASSELGASTDTQYF
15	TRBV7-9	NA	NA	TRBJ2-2	TGTGCCAGCAGCCACAACCCCGCGAACACCGGGGAGCTGTTTTTT	CASSHNPANTGELFF
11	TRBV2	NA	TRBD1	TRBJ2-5	TGTGCCAGAAACAGGGGAGAGACCCAGTACTTC	CARNRGETQYF
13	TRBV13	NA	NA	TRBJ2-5	TGTGCCAGCAGCTTAACGCAGGTGGAGACCCAGTACTTC	CASSLTQVETQYF
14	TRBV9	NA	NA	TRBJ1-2	TGTGCCAGCAGCGTAGACGGGGTCAACTATGGCTACACCTTC	CASSVDGVNYGYTF
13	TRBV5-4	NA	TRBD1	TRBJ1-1	TGTGCCATCCCAGGGGGTGAGAACACTGAAGCTTTCTTT	CAIPGGENTEAFF
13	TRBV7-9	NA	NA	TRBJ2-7	TGTGCCAGCAGCCCGAGTGGGGGGGCCGAGCAGTACTTC	CASSPSGGAEQYF
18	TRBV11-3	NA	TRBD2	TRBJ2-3	TGTGCCAGCAGCCCGGGACTAGCGGGGGATGCTAGCACAGATACGCAGTATTTT	CASSPGLAGDASTDTQYF
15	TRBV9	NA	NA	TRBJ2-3	TGTGCCAGCAGCGGGGGAGGACAGGTCCCAGATACGCAGTATTTT	CASSGGGQVPDTQYF
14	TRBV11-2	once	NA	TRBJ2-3	TGTGCCAGCAGCTTGGGGCAGACCACAGATACGCAGTATTTT	CASSLGQTTDTQYF
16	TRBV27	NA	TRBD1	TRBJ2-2	TGTGCCAGCAGTTTTGGACAGGGGAGGACGACCGGGGAGCTGTTTTTT	CASSFGQGRTTGELFF
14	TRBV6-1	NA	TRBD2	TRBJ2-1	TGTGCCAGCAGTACGACTAGCGGGGCTAATGAGCAGTTCTTC	CASSTTSGANEQFF
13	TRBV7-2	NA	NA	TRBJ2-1	TGTGCCAGCCGCTCTAGGGACAACAATGAGCAGTTCTTC	CASRSRDNNEQFF
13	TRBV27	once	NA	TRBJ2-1	TGTGCCAGCAGTTTATCGCAGAATGCCGAGCAGTTCTTC	CASSLSQNAEQFF
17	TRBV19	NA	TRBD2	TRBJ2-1	TGTGCCAGTAGTATAACTAGCGGGGGGGACAGTTACAATGAGCAGTTCTTC	CASSITSGGDSYNEQFF
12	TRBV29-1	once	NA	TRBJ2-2	TGCAGCGTTGAAGATCCAGTCGGGGAGCTGTTTTTT	CSVEDPVGELFF
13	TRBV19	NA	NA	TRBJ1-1	TGTGCCAGTAGTATTGACAGAGGCACTGAAGCTTTCTTT	CASSIDRGTEAFF
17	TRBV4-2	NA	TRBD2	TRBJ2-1	TGTGCCAGCAGCCAAGACCCCTTGGGGGGGGAAGACAATGAGCAGTTCTTC	CASSQDPLGGEDNEQFF
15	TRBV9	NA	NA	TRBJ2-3	TGTGCCAGCAGCGGGGGAGGATCAGTAGCAGATACGCAGTATTTT	CASSGGGSVADTQYF
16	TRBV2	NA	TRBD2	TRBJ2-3	TGTGCCAGCCACGTTCGGGGGGGATCCTACACAGATACGCAGTATTTT	CASHVRGGSYTDTQYF
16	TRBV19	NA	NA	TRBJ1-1	TGTGCCAGTAGTATGACCTTGGAGTCCCTGAACACTGAAGCTTTCTTT	CASSMTLESLNTEAFF
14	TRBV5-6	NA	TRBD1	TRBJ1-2	TGTGCCAGCAGCTTCGGGACAGCCCCCTCCGGCTACACCTTC	CASSFGTAPSGYTF
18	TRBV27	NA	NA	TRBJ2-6	TGTGCCAGCAGTTATAATGACTGGCTACAAAGTCGGGCCAACGTCCTGACTTTC	CASSYNDWLQSRANVLTF
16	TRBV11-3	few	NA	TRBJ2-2	TGTGCCAGCAGCTTGGCCCGTGGGCCCGAGTCCGGGGAGCTGTTTTTT	CASSLARGPESGELFF
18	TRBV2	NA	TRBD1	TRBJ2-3	TGTGCCAGCACACTCTTTAGTTCCGGGACAGGGGTTACAGATACGCAGTATTTT	CASTLFSSGTGVTDTQYF
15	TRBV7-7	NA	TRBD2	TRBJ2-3	TGTGCTAGCAGCATTAGCGGGGGGGCCACAGATACGCAGTATTTT	CASSISGGATDTQYF
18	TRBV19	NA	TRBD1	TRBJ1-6	TGTGCCAGTAGTATAGATCACCTACCCGGGACAGAGAATTCACCCCTCCACTTT	CASSIDHLPGTENSPLHF
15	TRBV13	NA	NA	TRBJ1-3	TGTGCCAGCAGCTTATTTGGCCTCTCTGGAAACACCATATATTTT	CASSLFGLSGNTIYF
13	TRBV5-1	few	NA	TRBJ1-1	TGCGCCAGCAGCTTACCGGGGAACACTGAAGCTTTCTTT	CASSLPGNTEAFF
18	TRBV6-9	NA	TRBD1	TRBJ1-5	TGTGCCAGCAGTTATAACTTGAGAGGAGGACAGGGGAATCAGCCCCAGCATTTT	CASSYNLRGGQGNQPQHF
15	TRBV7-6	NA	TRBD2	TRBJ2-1	TGTGCCAGCAGCTCGCGGGGGTCCGACTACAATGAGCAGTTCTTC	CASSSRGSDYNEQFF
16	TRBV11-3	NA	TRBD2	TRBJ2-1	TGTGCCAGCAGCTTAGATCTAGCGGGGGGGCGAAATGAGCAGTTCTTC	CASSLDLAGGRNEQFF
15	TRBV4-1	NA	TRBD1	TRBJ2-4	TGCGCCAGCAGCCCCCTAAGGACAGGGGTGGACATTCAGTACTTC	CASSPLRTGVDIQYF
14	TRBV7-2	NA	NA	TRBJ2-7	TGTGCCAGCAGCTTAGGGTCGGGGTCGTACGAGCAGTACTTC	CASSLGSGSYEQYF
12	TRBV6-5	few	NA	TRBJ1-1	TGTGCCAGCAGTTACGGCCCTACTGAAGCTTTCTTT	CASSYGPTEAFF
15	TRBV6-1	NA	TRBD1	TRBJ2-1	TGTGCCAGCAGCGGGGAGACAGGGCCCTACAATGAGCAGTTCTTC	CASSGETGPYNEQFF
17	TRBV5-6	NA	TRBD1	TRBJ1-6	TGTGCCAGCAGCTTGGGGCCGGGGACAGCAAATAATTCACCCCTCCACTTT	CASSLGPGTANNSPLHF
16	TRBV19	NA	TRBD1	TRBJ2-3	TGTGCCAGTAGTTTTATTCCGGGACAGGGGACAGATACGCAGTATTTT	CASSFIPGQGTDTQYF
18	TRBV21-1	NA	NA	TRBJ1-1	TGTGCCAGCAGCAAACAGCTAGGATGCCGACAGGGGTACACTGAAGCTTTCTTT	CASSKQLGCRQGYTEAFF
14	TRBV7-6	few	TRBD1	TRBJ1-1	TGTGCCAGCAGCTTGGGACAGGAGAACACTGAAGCTTTCTTT	CASSLGQENTEAFF
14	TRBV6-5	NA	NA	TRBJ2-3	TGTGCCAGCAGTTACTCTCAGGAGGGAGATACGCAGTATTTT	CASSYSQEGDTQYF
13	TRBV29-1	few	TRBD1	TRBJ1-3	TGCAGCGTTAAAGGGACAGCTGGAAACACCATATATTTT	CSVKGTAGNTIYF